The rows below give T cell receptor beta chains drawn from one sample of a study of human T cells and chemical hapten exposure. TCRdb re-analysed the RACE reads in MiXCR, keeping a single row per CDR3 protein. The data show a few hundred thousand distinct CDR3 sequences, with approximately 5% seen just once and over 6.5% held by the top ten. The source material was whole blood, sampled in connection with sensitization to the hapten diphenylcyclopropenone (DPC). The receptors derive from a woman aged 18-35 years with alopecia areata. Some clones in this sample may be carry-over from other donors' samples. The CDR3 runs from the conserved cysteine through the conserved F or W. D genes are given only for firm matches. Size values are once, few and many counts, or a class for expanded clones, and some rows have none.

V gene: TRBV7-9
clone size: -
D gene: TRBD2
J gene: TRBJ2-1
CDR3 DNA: TGTGCCAGCAGTCGTAGCGGGGGGGCCGATGAGCAGTTCTTC
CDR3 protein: CASSRSGGADEQFF

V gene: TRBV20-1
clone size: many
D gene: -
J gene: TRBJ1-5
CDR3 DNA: TGCAGTGCTAGAGATAATAGTCAGCCCCAGCATTTT
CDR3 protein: CSARDNSQPQHF

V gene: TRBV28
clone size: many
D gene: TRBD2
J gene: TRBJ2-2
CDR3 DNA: TGTGCCAGCACCCCGCCGGGACTAGCGGGGAAGGGGCTGTTTTTT
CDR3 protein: CASTPPGLAGKGLFF

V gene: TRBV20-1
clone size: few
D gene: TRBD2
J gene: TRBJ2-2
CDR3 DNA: TGCAGTGCCCCGGGACTAGCGGGGGTCAGGAACACCGGGGAGCTGTTTTTT
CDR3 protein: CSAPGLAGVRNTGELFF

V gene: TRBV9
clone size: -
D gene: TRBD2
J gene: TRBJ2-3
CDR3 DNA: TGTGCCAGCAGCGTAGTGGCTAGCGGGGGGGACAGCACAGATACGCAGTATTTT
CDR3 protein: CASSVVASGGDSTDTQYF

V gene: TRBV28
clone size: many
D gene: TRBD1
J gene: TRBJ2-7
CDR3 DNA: TGTGCCAGCAGCCCGCCCGGGGACAGGGGAAAGTACTTC
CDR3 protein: CASSPPGDRGKYF

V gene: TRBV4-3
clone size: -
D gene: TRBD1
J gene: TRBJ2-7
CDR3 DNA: TGCGCCAGCAGCCAAGAGACAGGGGGCTACGAGCAGTACTTC
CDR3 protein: CASSQETGGYEQYF

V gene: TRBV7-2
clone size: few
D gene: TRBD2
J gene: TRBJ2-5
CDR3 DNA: TGTGCCAGCAGCTGGGCGGGGGGGCAAGAGACCCAGTACTTC
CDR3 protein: CASSWAGGQETQYF

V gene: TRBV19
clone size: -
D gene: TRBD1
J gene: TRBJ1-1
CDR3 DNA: TGTGCCAGTAGTATAGACACCGGGACAGGGAACCCTGAAGCTTTCTTT
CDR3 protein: CASSIDTGTGNPEAFF

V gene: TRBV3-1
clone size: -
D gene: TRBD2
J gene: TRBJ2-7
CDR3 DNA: TGTGCCAGCAGCTACGGACTAGAACCTAACGAGCAGTACTTC
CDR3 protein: CASSYGLEPNEQYF

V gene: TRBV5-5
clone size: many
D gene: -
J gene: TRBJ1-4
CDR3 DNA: TGTGCCAGCAGCTTGACACCCTCTGGGGAAAAACTGTTTTTT
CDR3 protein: CASSLTPSGEKLFF

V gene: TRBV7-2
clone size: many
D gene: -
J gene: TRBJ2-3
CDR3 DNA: TGTGCCAGCAGCCCGGGACAAAGCACAGATACGCAGTATTTT
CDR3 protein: CASSPGQSTDTQYF

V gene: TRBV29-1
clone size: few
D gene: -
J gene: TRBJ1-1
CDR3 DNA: TGCAGCGTTGAGGCAGGGACTCAGGCGACTGAAGCTTTCTTT
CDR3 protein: CSVEAGTQATEAFF

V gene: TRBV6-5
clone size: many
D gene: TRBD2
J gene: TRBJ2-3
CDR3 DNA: TGTGCCAGCAACGTAGGACTAGCGGGGGCGGCAGATACGCAGTATTTT
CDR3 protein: CASNVGLAGAADTQYF

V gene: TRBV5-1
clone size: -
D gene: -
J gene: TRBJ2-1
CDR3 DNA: TGCGCCAGCAGGGTAATTCCGGACCCTGAGCAGTTCTTC
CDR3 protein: CASRVIPDPEQFF

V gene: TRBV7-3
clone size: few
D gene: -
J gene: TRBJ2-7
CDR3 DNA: TGTGCCAGCAGCTTACAGGCAGGTGCCTACGAGCAGTACTTC
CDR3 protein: CASSLQAGAYEQYF

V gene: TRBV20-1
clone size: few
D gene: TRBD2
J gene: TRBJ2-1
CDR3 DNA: TGCAGTGCACCAACTAGCGGGGGGGACTACAATGAGCAGTTCTTC
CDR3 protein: CSAPTSGGDYNEQFF

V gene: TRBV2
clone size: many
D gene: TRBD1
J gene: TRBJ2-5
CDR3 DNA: TGTGCCAGCAGCTCTGACAGGGGGCGAGAGACCCAGTACTTC
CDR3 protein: CASSSDRGRETQYF

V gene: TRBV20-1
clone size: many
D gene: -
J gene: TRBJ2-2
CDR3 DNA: TGCAGTGCTAGAGATCCCGGGGCGAACACCGGGGAGCTGTTTTTT
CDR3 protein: CSARDPGANTGELFF

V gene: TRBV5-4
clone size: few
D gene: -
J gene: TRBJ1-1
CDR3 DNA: TGTGCCAGCAGGTCCGCTCAGATGAACACTGAAGCTTTCTTT
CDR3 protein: CASRSAQMNTEAFF